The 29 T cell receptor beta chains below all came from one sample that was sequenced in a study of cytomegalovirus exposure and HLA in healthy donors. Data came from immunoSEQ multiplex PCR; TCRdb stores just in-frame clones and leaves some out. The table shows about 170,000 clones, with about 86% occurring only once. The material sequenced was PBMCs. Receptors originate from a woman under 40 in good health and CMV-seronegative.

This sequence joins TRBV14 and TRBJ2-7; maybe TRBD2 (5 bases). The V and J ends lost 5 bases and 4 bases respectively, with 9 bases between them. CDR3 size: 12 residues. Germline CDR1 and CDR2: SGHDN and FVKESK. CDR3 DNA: TGTGCCAGCAGCTGGGGAGAATACGAGCAGTACTTC. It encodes CASSWGEYEQYF.

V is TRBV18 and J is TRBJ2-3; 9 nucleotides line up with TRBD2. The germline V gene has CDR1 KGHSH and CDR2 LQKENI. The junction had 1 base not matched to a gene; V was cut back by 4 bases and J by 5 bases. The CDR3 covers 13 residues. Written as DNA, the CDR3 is TGTGCCAGCTCACAGACTAGCGGAGATACGCAGTATTTT. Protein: CASSQTSGDTQYF.

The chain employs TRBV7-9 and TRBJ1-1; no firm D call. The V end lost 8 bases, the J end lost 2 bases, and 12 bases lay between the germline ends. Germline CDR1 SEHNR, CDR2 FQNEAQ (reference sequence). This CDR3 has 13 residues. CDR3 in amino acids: CASFGEINTEAFF. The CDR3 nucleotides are TGTGCCAGCTTTGGAGAGATTAACACTGAAGCTTTCTTT.

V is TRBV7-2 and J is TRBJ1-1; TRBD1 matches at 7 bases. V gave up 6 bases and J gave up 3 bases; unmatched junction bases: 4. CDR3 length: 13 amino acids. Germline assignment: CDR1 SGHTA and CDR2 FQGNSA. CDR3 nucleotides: TGTGCCAGCAGATCGGGACAGCACACTGAAGCTTTCTTT. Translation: CASRSGQHTEAFF.

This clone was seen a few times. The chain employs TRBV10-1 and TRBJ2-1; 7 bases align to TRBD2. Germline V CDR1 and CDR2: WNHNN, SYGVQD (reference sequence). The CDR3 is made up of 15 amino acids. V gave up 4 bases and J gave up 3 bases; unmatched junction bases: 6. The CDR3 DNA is TGCGCCAGCAGTGGTTCCGAGCGGGGCTACAATGAGCAGTTCTTC. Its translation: CASSGSERGYNEQFF.

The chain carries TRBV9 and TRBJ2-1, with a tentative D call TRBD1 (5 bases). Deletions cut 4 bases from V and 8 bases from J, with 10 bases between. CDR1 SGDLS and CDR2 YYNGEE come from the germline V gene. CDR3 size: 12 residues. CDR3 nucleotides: TGTGCCAGCAGCCCCCAGGGCCATGAGCAGTTCTTC. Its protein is CASSPQGHEQFF.

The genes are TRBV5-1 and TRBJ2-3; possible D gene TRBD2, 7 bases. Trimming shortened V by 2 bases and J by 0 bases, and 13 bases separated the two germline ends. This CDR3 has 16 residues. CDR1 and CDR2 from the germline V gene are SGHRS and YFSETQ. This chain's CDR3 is CASSFFGGLSTDTQYF. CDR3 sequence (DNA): TGCGCCAGCAGCTTCTTCGGGGGGCTTAGCACAGATACGCAGTATTTT.

Here the CDR3 DNA reads TGTGCCAGCAGCTCACGGGGGGCGCATCCTAATGAAAAACTGTTTTTT. Translated: CASSSRGAHPNEKLFF. V is TRBV13 and J is TRBJ1-4, with a weak D call TRBD1 (6 bases). The V gene lost 4 bases and the J gene lost 3 bases, with 15 bases spanning the gap. Per germline, CDR1 PRHDT and CDR2 FYEKMQ (reference sequence). There are 16 residues in the CDR3. Filled out from reference TRBV13 and TRBJ1-4, the complete variable domain reads AAGVIQSPRHLIKEKRETATLKCYPIPRHDTVYWYQQGPGQDPQFLISFYEKMQSDKGSIPDRFSAQQFSDYHSELNMSSLELGDSALYFCASSSRGAHPNEKLFFGSGTQLSVL.

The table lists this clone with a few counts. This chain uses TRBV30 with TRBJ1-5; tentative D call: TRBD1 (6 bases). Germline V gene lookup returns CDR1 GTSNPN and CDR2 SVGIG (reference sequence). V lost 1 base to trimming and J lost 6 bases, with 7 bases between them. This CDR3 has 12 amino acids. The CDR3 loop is CAWSDRAQPQHF. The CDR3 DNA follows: TGTGCCTGGAGTGACAGGGCTCAGCCCCAGCATTTT.

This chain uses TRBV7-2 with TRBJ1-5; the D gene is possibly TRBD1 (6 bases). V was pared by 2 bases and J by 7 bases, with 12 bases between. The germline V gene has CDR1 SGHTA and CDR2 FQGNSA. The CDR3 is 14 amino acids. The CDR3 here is CASSLRRGGQPQHF. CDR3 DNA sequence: TGTGCCAGCAGCTTAAGAAGAGGGGGACAGCCCCAGCATTTT.

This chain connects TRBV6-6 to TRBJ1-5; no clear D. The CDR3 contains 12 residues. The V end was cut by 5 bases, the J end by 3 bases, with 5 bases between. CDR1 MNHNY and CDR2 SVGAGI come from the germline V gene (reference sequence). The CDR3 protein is CASSLSNQPQHF. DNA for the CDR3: TGTGCCAGCAGTCTATCCAATCAGCCCCAGCATTTT.

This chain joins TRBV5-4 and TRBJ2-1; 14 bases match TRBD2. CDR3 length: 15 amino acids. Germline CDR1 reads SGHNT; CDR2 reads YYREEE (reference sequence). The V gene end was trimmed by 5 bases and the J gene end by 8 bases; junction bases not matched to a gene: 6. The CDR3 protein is CASRLTSGGAHEQFF. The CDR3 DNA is TGTGCCAGCAGACTGACTAGCGGGGGGGCCCATGAGCAGTTCTTC.

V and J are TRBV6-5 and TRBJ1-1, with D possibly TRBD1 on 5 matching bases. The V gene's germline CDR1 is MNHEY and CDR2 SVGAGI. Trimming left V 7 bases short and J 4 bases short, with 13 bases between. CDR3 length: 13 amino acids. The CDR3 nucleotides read TGTGCCAGCAAAAGCGGGGGATCCACTGAAGCTTTCTTT. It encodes CASKSGGSTEAFF.

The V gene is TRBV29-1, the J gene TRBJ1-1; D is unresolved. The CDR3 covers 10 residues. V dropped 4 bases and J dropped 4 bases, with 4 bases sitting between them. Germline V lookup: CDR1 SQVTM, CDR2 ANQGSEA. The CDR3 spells CSVAGTEAFF. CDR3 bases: TGCAGCGTTGCCGGCACTGAAGCTTTCTTT.

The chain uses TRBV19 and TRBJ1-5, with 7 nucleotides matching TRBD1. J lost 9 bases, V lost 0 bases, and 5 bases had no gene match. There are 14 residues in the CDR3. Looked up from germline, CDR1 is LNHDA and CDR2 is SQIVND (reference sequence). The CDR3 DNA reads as TGTGCCAGTAGTATAGAGAGGGGGCCACGGCCCCAGCATTTT. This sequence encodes CASSIERGPRPQHF.

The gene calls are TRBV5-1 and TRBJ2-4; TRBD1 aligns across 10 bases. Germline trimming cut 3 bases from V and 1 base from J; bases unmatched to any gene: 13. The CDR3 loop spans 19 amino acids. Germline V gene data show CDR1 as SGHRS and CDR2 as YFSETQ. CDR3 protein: CASSSIPGQGNDAKNIQYF. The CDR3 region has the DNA TGCGCCAGCAGCTCAATTCCGGGACAGGGGAATGATGCCAAAAACATTCAGTACTTC.

This chain's CDR3 is CASSVQGQIPYEQYF. The CDR3 nucleotides are TGTGCCAGCAGTGTCCAGGGACAGATACCTTACGAGCAGTACTTC. V gene TRBV25-1 combines with J gene TRBJ2-7, with 7 positions matching TRBD1. This CDR3 is built from 15 residues. The trim removed 4 bases at V and 4 bases at J, leaving 10 bases unmatched. CDR1 and CDR2 from the germline V gene are MGHDK and SYGVNS.

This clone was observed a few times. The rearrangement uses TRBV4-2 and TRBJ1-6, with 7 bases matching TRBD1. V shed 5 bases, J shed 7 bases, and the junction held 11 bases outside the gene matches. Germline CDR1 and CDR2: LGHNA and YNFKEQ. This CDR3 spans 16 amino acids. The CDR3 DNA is TGTGCCAGCAGCTCGCAAGCAGGGGGTTGGAATTCACCCCTCCACTTT. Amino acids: CASSSQAGGWNSPLHF.

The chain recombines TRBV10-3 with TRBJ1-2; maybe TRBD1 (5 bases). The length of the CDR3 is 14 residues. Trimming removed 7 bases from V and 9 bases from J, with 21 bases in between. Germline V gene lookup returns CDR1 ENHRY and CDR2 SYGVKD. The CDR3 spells CAITALSAGGSYTF. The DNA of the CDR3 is TGTGCCATCACAGCGTTGTCCGCGGGGGGGAGCTACACCTTC.

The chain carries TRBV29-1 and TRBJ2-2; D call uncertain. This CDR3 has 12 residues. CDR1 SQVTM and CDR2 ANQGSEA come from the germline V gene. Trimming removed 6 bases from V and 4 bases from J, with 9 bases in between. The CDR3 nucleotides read TGCAGCGTCGTACTCGGCACCGGGGAGCTGTTTTTT. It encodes CSVVLGTGELFF.

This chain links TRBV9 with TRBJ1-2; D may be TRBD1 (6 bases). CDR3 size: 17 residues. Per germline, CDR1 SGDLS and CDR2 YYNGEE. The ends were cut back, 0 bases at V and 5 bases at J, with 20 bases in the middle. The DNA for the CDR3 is TGTGCCAGCAGCGTAGGGAGGAGTTGGGACATGGAGTATGGCTACACCTTC. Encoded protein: CASSVGRSWDMEYGYTF.

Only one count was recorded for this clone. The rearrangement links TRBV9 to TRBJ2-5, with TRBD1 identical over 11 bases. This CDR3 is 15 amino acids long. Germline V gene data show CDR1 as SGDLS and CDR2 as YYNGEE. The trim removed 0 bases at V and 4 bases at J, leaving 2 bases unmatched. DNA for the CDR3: TGTGCCAGCAGCGTAGAGGGGACAGGGGGAGAGACCCAGTACTTC. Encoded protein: CASSVEGTGGETQYF.

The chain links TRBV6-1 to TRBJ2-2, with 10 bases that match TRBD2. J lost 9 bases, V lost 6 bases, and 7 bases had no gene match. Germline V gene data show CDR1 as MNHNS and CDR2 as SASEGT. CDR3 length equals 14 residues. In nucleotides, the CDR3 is TGTGCCAGCAGGCCCGGGACTAGCGTCAGGGAGCTGTTTTTT. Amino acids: CASRPGTSVRELFF.

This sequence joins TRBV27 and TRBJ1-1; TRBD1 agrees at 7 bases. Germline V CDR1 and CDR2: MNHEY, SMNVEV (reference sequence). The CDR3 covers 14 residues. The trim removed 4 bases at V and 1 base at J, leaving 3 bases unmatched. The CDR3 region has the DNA TGTGCCAGCAGTTGGAGACAGGGGAACACTGAAGCTTTCTTT. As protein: CASSWRQGNTEAFF.

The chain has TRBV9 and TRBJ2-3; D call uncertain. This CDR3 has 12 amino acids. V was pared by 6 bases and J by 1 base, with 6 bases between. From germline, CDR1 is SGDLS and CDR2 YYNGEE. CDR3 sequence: CASNSGTDTQYF. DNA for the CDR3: TGTGCCAGCAATAGTGGCACAGATACGCAGTATTTT.

The CDR3 loop is CASSDGGWYEQYF. The CDR3 nucleotides are TGTGCCAGCAGCGACGGGGGGTGGTACGAGCAGTACTTC. The chain couples TRBV6-1 to TRBJ2-7, with 7 nucleotides matching TRBD2. This CDR3 comprises 13 residues. J was trimmed by 4 bases and V by 6 bases; bases with no gene match: 6. CDR1 and CDR2 (germline): MNHNS, SASEGT.

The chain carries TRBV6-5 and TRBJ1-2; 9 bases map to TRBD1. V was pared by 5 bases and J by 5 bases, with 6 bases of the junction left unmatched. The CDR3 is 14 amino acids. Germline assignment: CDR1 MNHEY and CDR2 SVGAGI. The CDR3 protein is CASSRGTGKYGYTF. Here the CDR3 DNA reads TGTGCCAGCAGTAGGGGGACAGGGAAATATGGCTACACCTTC.

CDR3: CASTTISGGELFF. The CDR3 DNA follows: TGTGCCAGCACCACCATCAGTGGCGGGGAGCTGTTTTTT. The chain recombines TRBV6-5 with TRBJ2-2, with D hard to call. Germline CDR1 is MNHEY and CDR2 is SVGAGI. The CDR3 runs to 13 residues. V was shortened by 7 bases and J by 7 bases, with 13 bases between the two germline ends.

The CDR3 sequence is CASRVTGQGSSYEQYF. The CDR3 nucleotides read TGTGCCAGCAGAGTAACAGGACAGGGATCCTCCTACGAGCAGTACTTC. The chain recombines TRBV27 with TRBJ2-7; 8 bases map to TRBD1. The CDR3 loop spans 16 amino acids. Losses at the gene ends were 6 bases for V and 0 bases for J; bases not matched to a gene: 10. Germline values: CDR1 MNHEY, CDR2 SMNVEV (reference sequence).